These 21 T cell receptor beta chains came from one sample sequenced in a study of T cell changes during pregnancy in multiple sclerosis. Some clones are missing from TCRdb's copy, which holds only in-frame ones; the method was immunoSEQ multiplex PCR. The table has roughly 120,000 clones, about 94% seen once; the top ten hold roughly 6.2%. Here the sequenced sample was peripheral blood, taken before pregnancy. Receptor source: a female donor with multiple sclerosis, enrolled in a pregnancy study.

This chain connects TRBV9 to TRBJ2-6; the match to TRBD1 covers 11 bases. V dropped 5 bases and J dropped 5; count of bases not matched to a gene: 15. This CDR3 is 19 amino acids long. Per the germline V gene, CDR1 is SGDLS and CDR2 is YYNGEE. The CDR3 bases are TGTGCCAGCAGTCCCTCACGCGGGACAGGGGGGGGTAGGGCCAACGTCCTGACTTTC. It encodes CASSPSRGTGGGRANVLTF.

This clone was seen just once. CDR3 loop: CASSVGTRGTDTQYF. CDR3 nucleotide sequence: TGTGCCAGCAGCGTAGGGACACGGGGCACAGATACGCAGTATTTT. The rearrangement joins TRBV9 to TRBJ2-3, with D possibly being TRBD1 (5 bases). Germline CDR1 and CDR2: SGDLS and YYNGEE. The CDR3 totals 15 residues. Trimming removed 0 bases from V and 1 base from J, with 9 bases in between.

CDR3 bases: TGTGCCAGCAGTTCCGGGACTGTCAATGAGCAGTTCTTC. Translating gives CASSSGTVNEQFF. V gene TRBV2 combines with J gene TRBJ2-1; D may be TRBD2 (6 bases). This CDR3 is built from 13 residues. The V end was cut by 5 bases, the J end by 6 bases, with 11 bases between. The V gene's germline CDR1 is SNHLY and CDR2 FYNNEI.

The sample holds a few counts of this clone. J is TRBJ2-3 and V is TRBV9; 9 nucleotides line up with TRBD2. The CDR3 extends over 16 amino acids. The V segment lost 2 bases and the J segment 0 bases; nucleotides outside the gene matches: 4. Germline loops: CDR1 SGDLS, CDR2 YYNGEE. As DNA, the CDR3 is TGTGCCAGCAGCGTGCGGGAGGGTAGGAGCACAGATACGCAGTATTTT. It codes for CASSVREGRSTDTQYF.

This chain joins TRBV19 and TRBJ2-7; a weak D match, TRBD2 (6 bases). Germline CDR1 and CDR2: LNHDA and SQIVND (reference sequence). Between the trimmed V and J ends, which lost 3 bases and 4 bases, there was a span of 13 bases. The length of the CDR3 is 14 residues. The CDR3 region is CASSIEGAGYEQYF. The CDR3 DNA reads as TGTGCCAGTAGTATCGAAGGGGCGGGATACGAGCAGTACTTC.

The chain is built from TRBV9 and TRBJ1-2, with D unresolved. The CDR3 covers 13 residues. Germline CDR1 and CDR2: SGDLS and YYNGEE. Trimming shortened V by 0 bases and J by 0 bases, and 3 bases separated the two germline ends. The CDR3, as DNA: TGTGCCAGCAGCGTAGACACTAACTATGGCTACACCTTC. Its protein is CASSVDTNYGYTF.

CDR3 residues: CASSSDRISQPQHF. The DNA for the CDR3 is TGTGCCAGCTCATCGGACAGGATAAGCCAGCCCCAGCATTTT. This chain joins TRBV18 and TRBJ1-5, with 7 positions matching TRBD1. CDR3 length: 14 residues. V gave up 5 bases and J gave up 7 bases; unmatched junction bases: 8. Germline lookup yields CDR1 KGHSH and CDR2 LQKENI.

This rearrangement joins TRBV25-1 to TRBJ2-5, with D perhaps TRBD1 (5 bases). CDR1 is MGHDK, CDR2 SYGVNS, per germline. The CDR3 consists of 14 residues. V shed 4 bases and J shed 5 bases, with 14 bases lying between them. The CDR3 coding sequence is TGTGCCAGCAGTGTTCCGGGCAGGGTTGAGACCCAGTACTTC. Its translation is CASSVPGRVETQYF.

This clone was observed a single time. The rearrangement links TRBV5-1 to TRBJ2-2, with D uncertain. V lost 0 bases and J lost 4, with 10 bases in between. Looked up from germline, CDR1 is SGHRS and CDR2 is YFSETQ. The CDR3 loop spans 15 amino acids. The CDR3 is CASSLVFGGTGELFF. CDR3 coding DNA: TGCGCCAGCAGCTTGGTTTTTGGCGGCACCGGGGAGCTGTTTTTT. Full variable domain (missing parts from reference TRBV5-1 and TRBJ2-2): KAGVTQTPRYLIKTRGQQVTLSCSPISGHRSVSWYQQTPGQGLQFLFEYFSETQRNKGNFPGRFSGRQFSNSRSEMNVSTLELGDSALYLCASSLVFGGTGELFFGEGSRLTVL.

This chain links TRBV18 with TRBJ2-1; 10 bases align to TRBD2. The CDR3 contains 17 residues. Germline CDR1 and CDR2: KGHSH and LQKENI. V dropped 1 base and J dropped 5; count of bases not matched to a gene: 8. The CDR3 sequence: CASSPLHSGRVDNEQFF. The CDR3 DNA is TGTGCCAGCTCACCACTTCACAGCGGGAGGGTAGACAATGAGCAGTTCTTC. Full variable domain (rest looked up from reference TRBV18 and TRBJ2-1): NAGVMQNPRHLVRRRGQEARLRCSPMKGHSHVYWYRQLPEEGLKFMVYLQKENIIDESGMPKERFSAEFPKEGPSILRIQQVVRGDSAAYFCASSPLHSGRVDNEQFFGPGTRLTVL.

The chain employs TRBV10-1 and TRBJ2-5; D unclear. The CDR3 consists of 9 residues. V was cut by 10 bases and J by 4 bases, with 4 bases left in between. Germline values: CDR1 WNHNN, CDR2 SYGVQD (reference sequence). CDR3 sequence (DNA): TGCGCCAACATAGAGACCCAGTACTTC. This translates into CANIETQYF.

V is TRBV6-1 and J is TRBJ2-3; 8 bases are a match to TRBD1. The germline gives CDR1 MNHNS, CDR2 SASEGT. Unmatched junction bases numbered 20, after V lost 4 bases and J lost 11 bases. The CDR3 contains 17 residues. CDR3 sequence reads: CASSGKDREPRGLGQYF. As DNA, the CDR3 is TGTGCCAGCAGTGGGAAGGACAGGGAGCCGCGGGGTTTGGGGCAGTATTTT.

The chain is built from TRBV5-5 and TRBJ2-3; D possibly corresponds to TRBD1 (5 bases). V lost 5 bases to trimming and J lost 1 base, with 14 bases between them. Germline loops: CDR1 SGHKS, CDR2 YYEKEE (reference sequence). The CDR3 is 15 amino acids. CDR3 protein: CASSLIGRGTDTQYF. CDR3 sequence (DNA): TGTGCCAGCAGTCTAATCGGCAGGGGCACAGATACGCAGTATTTT.

Written as DNA, the CDR3 is TGTGCCAGCAGCCTCCCCGGCACCCAGGGCTATGGCTACACCTTC. Its protein is CASSLPGTQGYGYTF. This chain links TRBV5-8 with TRBJ1-2; possible D gene TRBD1, 5 bases. The length of the CDR3 is 15 residues. Deletions cut 4 bases from V and 4 bases from J, with 17 bases between. The V gene's germline CDR1 is SGHTS and CDR2 YDEGEE. Looking up the rest from reference TRBV5-8 and TRBJ1-2 gives the full variable domain: EAGVTQSPTHLIKTRGQQATLRCSPISGHTSVYWYQQALGLGLQFLLWYDEGEERNRGNFPPRFSGRQFPNYSSELNVNALELEDSALYLCASSLPGTQGYGYTFGSGTRLTVV.

This clone was detected only a few times. V and J are TRBV10-3 and TRBJ2-2; 10 bases fit TRBD2. Germline V CDR1 and CDR2: ENHRY, SYGVKD. The V gene end was trimmed by 4 bases and the J gene end by 0 bases; junction bases not matched to a gene: 2. The CDR3 is 16 amino acids. The CDR3 loop reads CAISGGTSANTGELFF. The CDR3 DNA follows: TGTGCCATCAGTGGCGGGACTAGCGCGAACACCGGGGAGCTGTTTTTT.

The rearrangement links TRBV11-1 to TRBJ1-5; 8 positions agree with TRBD1. CDR1 and CDR2 (germline): SGHAT, FQDESV (reference sequence). The CDR3 totals 18 residues. Germline trimming cut 4 bases from V and 0 bases from J; bases unmatched to any gene: 11. CDR3 bases: TGTGCCAGCAGCTCTTTGGAAGACAGGGGTTATAGCAATCAGCCCCAGCATTTT. It specifies CASSSLEDRGYSNQPQHF. The whole variable domain, filled in from reference TRBV11-1 and TRBJ1-5, reads EAEVAQSPRYKITEKSQAVAFWCDPISGHATLYWYRQILGQGPELLVQFQDESVVDDSQLPKDRFSAERLKGVDSTLKIQPAELGDSAMYLCASSSLEDRGYSNQPQHFGDGTRLSIL.

The CDR3 nucleotides read TGTGCCAGCGGGAGGCTGGGGGTCCACGAGCAGTACTTC. This encodes CASGRLGVHEQYF. The gene calls are TRBV27 and TRBJ2-7, with D possibly TRBD2 on 6 matching bases. The V and J ends lost 8 bases and 5 bases respectively, with 16 bases between them. The CDR3 length is 13 residues. CDR1 and CDR2 from the germline V gene are MNHEY and SMNVEV (reference sequence).

The chain links TRBV4-1 to TRBJ2-7, with a weak D call TRBD2 (6 bases). This CDR3 region has 15 residues. Trimming took off 3 bases at V and 2 bases at J, with 14 bases between the two ends. Per the germline V gene, CDR1 is MGHRA and CDR2 is YSYEKL. DNA for the CDR3: TGCGCCAGCAGCCATGGGGGGACCATTACCTACGAGCAGTACTTC. This encodes CASSHGGTITYEQYF.

This clone came up a few times. This chain uses TRBV10-3 with TRBJ1-1; maybe TRBD1 (5 bases). With 2 bases removed from V and 7 bases from J, the gap between germline ends came to 8 bases. Germline V lookup: CDR1 ENHRY, CDR2 SYGVKD. The CDR3 runs 12 residues. CDR3 region: CAISERTSEAFF. DNA of the CDR3: TGTGCCATCAGTGAGAGGACAAGTGAAGCTTTCTTT.

This chain joins TRBV18 and TRBJ1-1; no firm D call. CDR3 length: 14 amino acids. V was pared by 3 bases and J by 1 base, with 9 bases between. Germline V gene data show CDR1 as KGHSH and CDR2 as LQKENI. CDR3 sequence: CASSPVGQNTEAFF. The CDR3 DNA reads TGTGCCAGCTCACCGGTGGGCCAGAACACTGAAGCTTTCTTT. Full variable domain (missing parts from reference TRBV18 and TRBJ1-1): NAGVMQNPRHLVRRRGQEARLRCSPMKGHSHVYWYRQLPEEGLKFMVYLQKENIIDESGMPKERFSAEFPKEGPSILRIQQVVRGDSAAYFCASSPVGQNTEAFFGQGTRLTVV.

The DNA of the CDR3 is TGCGCCAGCAGCTTGGTCGGGTCCTACGAGCAGTACTTC. It specifies CASSLVGSYEQYF. This rearrangement joins TRBV5-1 to TRBJ2-7, with D uncertain. The V and J ends lost 0 bases and 1 base respectively, with 5 bases between them. The CDR3 has 13 amino acids. In germline, CDR1 is SGHRS, CDR2 YFSETQ. Full variable domain (outside the CDR3, taken from reference TRBV5-1 and TRBJ2-7): KAGVTQTPRYLIKTRGQQVTLSCSPISGHRSVSWYQQTPGQGLQFLFEYFSETQRNKGNFPGRFSGRQFSNSRSEMNVSTLELGDSALYLCASSLVGSYEQYFGPGTRLTVT.